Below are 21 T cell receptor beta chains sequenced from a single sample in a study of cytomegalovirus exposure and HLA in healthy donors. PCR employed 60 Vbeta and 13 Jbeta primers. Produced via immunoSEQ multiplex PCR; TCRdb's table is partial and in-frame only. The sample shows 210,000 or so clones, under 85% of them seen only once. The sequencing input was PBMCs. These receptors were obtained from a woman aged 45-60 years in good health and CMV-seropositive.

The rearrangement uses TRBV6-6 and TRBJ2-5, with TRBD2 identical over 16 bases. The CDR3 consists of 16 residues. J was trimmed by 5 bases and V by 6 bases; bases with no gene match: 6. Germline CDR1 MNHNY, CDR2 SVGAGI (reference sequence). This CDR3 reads CASSPGLAGGRETQYF. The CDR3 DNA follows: TGTGCCAGCAGCCCGGGACTAGCGGGGGGGCGGGAGACCCAGTACTTC.

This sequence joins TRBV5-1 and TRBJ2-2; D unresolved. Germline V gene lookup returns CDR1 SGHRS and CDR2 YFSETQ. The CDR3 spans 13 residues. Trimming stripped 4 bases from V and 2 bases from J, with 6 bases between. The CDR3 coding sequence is TGCGCCAGCAGCGAGTTAAACACCGGGGAGCTGTTTTTT. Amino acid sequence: CASSELNTGELFF.

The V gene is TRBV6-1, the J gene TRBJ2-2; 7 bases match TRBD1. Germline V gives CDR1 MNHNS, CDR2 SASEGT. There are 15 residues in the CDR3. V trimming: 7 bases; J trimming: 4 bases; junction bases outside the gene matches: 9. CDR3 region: CASNPFPGGTGELFF. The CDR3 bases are TGTGCCAGCAATCCCTTCCCAGGGGGCACCGGGGAGCTGTTTTTT.

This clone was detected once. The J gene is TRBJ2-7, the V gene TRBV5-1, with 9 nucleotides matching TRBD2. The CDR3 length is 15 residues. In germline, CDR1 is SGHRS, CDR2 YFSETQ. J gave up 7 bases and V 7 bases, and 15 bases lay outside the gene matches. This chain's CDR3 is CASRPLRGGLEEQYF. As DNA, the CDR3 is TGCGCCAGCCGACCGTTGCGGGGGGGCCTGGAAGAGCAGTACTTC.

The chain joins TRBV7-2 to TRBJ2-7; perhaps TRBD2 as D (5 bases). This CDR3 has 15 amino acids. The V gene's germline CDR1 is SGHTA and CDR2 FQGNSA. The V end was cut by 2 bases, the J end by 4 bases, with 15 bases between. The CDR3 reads CASSLYYGVGYEQYF. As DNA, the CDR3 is TGTGCCAGCAGCTTATATTACGGGGTGGGGTACGAGCAGTACTTC.

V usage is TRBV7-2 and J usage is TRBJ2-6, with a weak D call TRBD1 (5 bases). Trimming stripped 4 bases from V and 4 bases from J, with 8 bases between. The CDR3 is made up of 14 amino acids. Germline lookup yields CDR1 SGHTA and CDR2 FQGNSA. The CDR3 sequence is CASSSPGGANVLTF. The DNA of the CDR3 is TGTGCCAGCAGCTCACCAGGGGGGGCCAACGTCCTGACTTTC.

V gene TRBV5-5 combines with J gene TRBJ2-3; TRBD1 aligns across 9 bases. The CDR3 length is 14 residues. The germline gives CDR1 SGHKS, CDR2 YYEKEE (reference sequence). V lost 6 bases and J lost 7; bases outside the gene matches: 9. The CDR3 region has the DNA TGTGCCAGCAATCCCGGGACAGGGACCCATACGCAGTATTTT. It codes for CASNPGTGTHTQYF.

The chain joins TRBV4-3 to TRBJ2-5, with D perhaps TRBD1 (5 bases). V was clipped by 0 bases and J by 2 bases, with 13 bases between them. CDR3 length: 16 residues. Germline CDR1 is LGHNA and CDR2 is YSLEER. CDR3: CASSQEGAGEQETQYF. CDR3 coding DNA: TGCGCCAGCAGCCAAGAAGGGGCAGGTGAACAAGAGACCCAGTACTTC.

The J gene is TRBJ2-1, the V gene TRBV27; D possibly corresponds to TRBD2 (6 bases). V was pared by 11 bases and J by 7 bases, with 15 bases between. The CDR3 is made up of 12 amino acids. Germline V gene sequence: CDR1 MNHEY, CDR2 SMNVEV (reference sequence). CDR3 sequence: CAVRGIGNEQFF. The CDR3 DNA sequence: TGTGCCGTCCGGGGGATCGGGAATGAGCAGTTCTTC.

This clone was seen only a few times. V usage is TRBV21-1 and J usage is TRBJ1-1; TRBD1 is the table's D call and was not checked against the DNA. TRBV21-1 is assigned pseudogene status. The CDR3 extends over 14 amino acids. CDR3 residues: CASCKSLANTEAFF. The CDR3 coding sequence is TGTGCCAGCTGCAAAAGTTTGGCCAACACTGAAGCTTTCTTT.

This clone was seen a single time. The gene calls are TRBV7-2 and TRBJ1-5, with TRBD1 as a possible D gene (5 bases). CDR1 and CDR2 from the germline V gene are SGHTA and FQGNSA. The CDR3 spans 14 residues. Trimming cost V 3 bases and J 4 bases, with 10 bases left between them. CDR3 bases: TGTGCCAGCAGCTTGAGGGGAGGGAATCAGCCCCAGCATTTT. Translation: CASSLRGGNQPQHF.

CDR3 nucleotides: TGTGCCAGCAGCCTCCGGGGACAGGGGATCTACAATGAGCAGTTCTTC. This sequence encodes CASSLRGQGIYNEQFF. J is TRBJ2-1 and V is TRBV7-9; 10 nucleotides agree with TRBD1. The J segment lost 3 bases and the V segment lost 5 bases, leaving 7 bases of the junction unmatched. CDR1 and CDR2 (germline): SEHNR, FQNEAQ (reference sequence). The CDR3 contains 16 residues.

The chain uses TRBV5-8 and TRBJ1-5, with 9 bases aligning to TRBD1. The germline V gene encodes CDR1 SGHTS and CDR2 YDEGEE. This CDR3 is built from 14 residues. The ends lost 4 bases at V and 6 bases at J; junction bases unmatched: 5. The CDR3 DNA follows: TGTGCCAGCAGCCAAACAGGGGGCGGTCAGCCCCAGCATTTT. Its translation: CASSQTGGGQPQHF.

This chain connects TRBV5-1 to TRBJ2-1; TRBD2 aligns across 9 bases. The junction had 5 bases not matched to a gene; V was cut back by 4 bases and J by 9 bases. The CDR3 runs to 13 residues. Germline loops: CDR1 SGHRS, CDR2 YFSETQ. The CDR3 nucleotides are TGCGCCAGCAGCCCGGGACTAGCTACTGAGCAGTTCTTC. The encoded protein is CASSPGLATEQFF. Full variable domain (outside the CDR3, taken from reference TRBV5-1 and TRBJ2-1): KAGVTQTPRYLIKTRGQQVTLSCSPISGHRSVSWYQQTPGQGLQFLFEYFSETQRNKGNFPGRFSGRQFSNSRSEMNVSTLELGDSALYLCASSPGLATEQFFGPGTRLTVL.

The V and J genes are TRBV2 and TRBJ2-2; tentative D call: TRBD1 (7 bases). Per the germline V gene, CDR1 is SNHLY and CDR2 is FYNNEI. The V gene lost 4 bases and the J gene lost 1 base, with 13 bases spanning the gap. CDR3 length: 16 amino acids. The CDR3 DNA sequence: TGTGCCAGCAGTGTTTCAGGGGGGAGGAACACCGGGGAGCTGTTTTTT. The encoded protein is CASSVSGGRNTGELFF.

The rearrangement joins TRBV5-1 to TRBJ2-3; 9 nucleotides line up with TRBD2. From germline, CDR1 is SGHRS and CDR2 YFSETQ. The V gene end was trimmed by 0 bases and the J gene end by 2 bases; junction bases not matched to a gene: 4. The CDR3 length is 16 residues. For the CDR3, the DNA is TGCGCCAGCAGCTTGGGGGCTAGCGGGGCCACAGATACGCAGTATTTT. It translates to CASSLGASGATDTQYF.

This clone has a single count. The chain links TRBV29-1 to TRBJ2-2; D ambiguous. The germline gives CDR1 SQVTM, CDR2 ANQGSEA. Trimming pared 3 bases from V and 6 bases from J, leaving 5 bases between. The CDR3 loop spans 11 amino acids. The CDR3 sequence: CSVESSGELFF. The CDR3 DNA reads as TGCAGCGTTGAGAGTTCCGGGGAGCTGTTTTTT.

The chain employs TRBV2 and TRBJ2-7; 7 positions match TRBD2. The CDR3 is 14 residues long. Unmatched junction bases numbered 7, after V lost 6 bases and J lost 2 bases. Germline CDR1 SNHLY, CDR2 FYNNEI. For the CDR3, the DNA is TGTGCCAGCAGGGATACTAGCGTAGCCTACGAGCAGTACTTC. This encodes CASRDTSVAYEQYF.

The CDR3 region has the DNA TGTGCCAGCAGCGTAGATTCCCTAGCGGGGGAGACCCAGTACTTC. It encodes CASSVDSLAGETQYF. The V gene is TRBV9, the J gene TRBJ2-5; 9 positions match TRBD2. The CDR3 spans 15 residues. The germline V gene has CDR1 SGDLS and CDR2 YYNGEE. V was clipped by 0 bases and J by 5 bases; unmatched bases: 5.

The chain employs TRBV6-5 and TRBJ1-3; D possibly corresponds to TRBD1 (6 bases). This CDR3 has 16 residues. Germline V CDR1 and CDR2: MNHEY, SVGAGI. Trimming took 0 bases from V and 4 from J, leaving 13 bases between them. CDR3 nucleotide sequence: TGTGCCAGCAGTTACTCGAGGTGGGGGCGCGGAAACACCATATATTTT. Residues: CASSYSRWGRGNTIYF.

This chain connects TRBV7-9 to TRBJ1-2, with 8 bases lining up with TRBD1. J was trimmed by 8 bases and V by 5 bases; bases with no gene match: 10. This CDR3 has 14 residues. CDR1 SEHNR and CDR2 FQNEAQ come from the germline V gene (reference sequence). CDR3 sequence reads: CASSPGQGPRGYTF. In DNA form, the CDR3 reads TGTGCCAGCAGCCCAGGACAGGGACCCAGAGGCTACACCTTC.